A single sample is the source of the 16 T cell receptor beta chains below, sequenced in a study of T cell repertoires in ileal Crohn's disease. Time point denoted: inflamed ileum from the surgical specimen. The repertoire was sequenced with immunoSEQ multiplex PCR; TCRdb's copy has only in-frame clones and lacks some. The table includes 9,000 to 13,000 clones, roughly 87% detected once. The specimen sequenced was ileal tissue. The source is an adult with Crohn's disease.

The J gene is TRBJ2-2, the V gene TRBV27, with D hard to call. V was pared by 5 bases and J by 5 bases, with 6 bases between. Germline CDR1 and CDR2: MNHEY and SMNVEV (reference sequence). This CDR3 comprises 12 residues. CDR3 sequence (DNA): TGTGCCAGCAGTCCCTTAACCGGGGAGCTGTTTTTT. This gives the protein CASSPLTGELFF.

This chain connects TRBV28 to TRBJ1-2; D is perhaps TRBD1 (6 bases). Germline CDR1 and CDR2: MDHEN and SYDVKM. The CDR3 runs to 15 residues. V was shortened by 2 bases and J by 6 bases, with 16 bases between the two germline ends. The CDR3 bases are TGTGCCAGCAGTTTACTCCGGGGATCAGGGGATGGCTACACCTTC. Residues: CASSLLRGSGDGYTF.

The chain employs TRBV30 and TRBJ1-2; D unresolved. V shed 0 bases and J shed 8 bases, with 13 bases lying between them. Germline CDR1 is GTSNPN and CDR2 is SVGIG (reference sequence). The CDR3 has 13 residues. The CDR3 is CAWSVRGQAGYTF. CDR3 DNA: TGTGCCTGGAGTGTACGGGGTCAGGCGGGCTACACCTTC.

The sample holds a few counts of this clone. The chain couples TRBV4-1 to TRBJ1-4, with D unresolved. V gave up 0 bases and J gave up 5 bases, with 10 bases separating them. CDR3 length equals 15 residues. Germline CDR1 reads MGHRA; CDR2 reads YSYEKL. CDR3 in DNA: TGCGCCAGCAGCCAAGATTGGAGGAACAATGAAAAACTGTTTTTT. This translates into CASSQDWRNNEKLFF.

The V and J genes are TRBV11-3 and TRBJ1-4; D is unresolved. The length of the CDR3 is 13 residues. Looked up from germline, CDR1 is SGHNT and CDR2 is YENEEA. V lost 3 bases, J lost 7 bases, and 9 bases lay in between. The CDR3 region has the DNA TGTGCCAGCAGCTTCATTAACAGTGAAAAACTGTTTTTT. It specifies CASSFINSEKLFF.

This sequence joins TRBV28 and TRBJ1-2, with D uncertain. CDR1 and CDR2 from the germline V gene are MDHEN and SYDVKM. Deletions cut 5 bases from V and 7 bases from J, with 17 bases between. The CDR3 consists of 14 residues. The CDR3 loop is CASSPASSTGGYTF. The CDR3 bases are TGTGCCAGCAGTCCTGCATCCAGCACGGGTGGCTACACCTTC.

This clone was picked up a small number of times. V and J are TRBV5-1 and TRBJ2-5, with 11 bases lining up with TRBD2. With V trimmed by 4 bases and J by 5 bases, 16 bases remained unmatched. This CDR3 region has 18 residues. Germline CDR1 SGHRS, CDR2 YFSETQ. CDR3 amino acids: CASSPRQVLAGVGETQYF. The CDR3 DNA follows: TGCGCCAGCAGCCCGCGACAGGTACTAGCGGGAGTTGGGGAGACCCAGTACTTC.

CDR3 amino acids: CASSLDRIPIYGYTF. For the CDR3, the DNA is TGTGCCAGCAGCTTGGACAGGATCCCTATCTATGGCTACACCTTC. The chain links TRBV5-4 to TRBJ1-2; possible D gene TRBD1, 5 bases. The V gene lost 0 bases and the J gene lost 4 bases, with 13 bases spanning the gap. Germline V gene lookup returns CDR1 SGHNT and CDR2 YYREEE (reference sequence). The CDR3 totals 15 residues.

The CDR3 nucleotides read TGTGCCAGCAGCCTAGCGGGAGGGATCACAGATACGCAGTATTTT. The encoded protein is CASSLAGGITDTQYF. This rearrangement joins TRBV2 to TRBJ2-3; 12 bases are a match to TRBD2. V dropped 6 bases and J dropped 2; count of bases not matched to a gene: 3. There are 15 residues in the CDR3. CDR1 SNHLY and CDR2 FYNNEI come from the germline V gene.

DNA for the CDR3: TGTGCCTGGAAAGAGGGGGGGGCACCCCTCCACTTT. Translating it yields CAWKEGGAPLHF. The V call is TRBV30, the J call TRBJ1-6, with D perhaps matching TRBD1 (6 bases). This CDR3 contains 12 residues. The V end lost 4 bases, the J end lost 11 bases, and 12 bases lay between the germline ends. Germline CDR1 and CDR2: GTSNPN and SVGIG (reference sequence).

V and J are TRBV27 and TRBJ2-7; TRBD2 agrees at 8 bases. Germline lookup yields CDR1 MNHEY and CDR2 SMNVEV (reference sequence). V lost 4 bases and J lost 4; bases outside the gene matches: 9. The CDR3 spans 15 residues. CDR3 loop: CASSSPGLEGYEQYF. Here the CDR3 DNA reads TGTGCCAGCAGTTCCCCGGGACTAGAGGGATACGAGCAGTACTTC.

The rearrangement joins TRBV7-2 to TRBJ1-5, with D possibly being TRBD1 (6 bases). CDR1 and CDR2 (germline): SGHTA, FQGNSA. This CDR3 is built from 15 residues. V dropped 1 base and J dropped 6 bases, with 13 bases sitting between them. The CDR3 DNA is TGTGCCAGCAGCTTAGGAGGGACAAACAGTCAGCCCCAGCATTTT. It is translated as CASSLGGTNSQPQHF.

This chain uses TRBV9 with TRBJ2-5; TRBD2 agrees at 9 bases. V gave up 0 bases and J gave up 3 bases; unmatched junction bases: 3. Germline V gene data show CDR1 as SGDLS and CDR2 as YYNGEE. The CDR3 is made up of 15 amino acids. The CDR3 DNA reads as TGTGCCAGCAGCGTAGATGGCGGGAGGGAAGAGACCCAGTACTTC. Its protein is CASSVDGGREETQYF.

The chain recombines TRBV30 with TRBJ1-5, with D possibly being TRBD1 (6 bases). The CDR3 is 14 amino acids. Trimming cost V 0 bases and J 6 bases, with 12 bases left between them. The germline V gene encodes CDR1 GTSNPN and CDR2 SVGIG (reference sequence). CDR3 nucleotide sequence: TGTGCCTGGAGTGTACCGGGGGGCGGTCAGCCCCAGCATTTT. It yields the protein CAWSVPGGGQPQHF.

The chain recombines TRBV2 with TRBJ1-1; tentative D call: TRBD1 (6 bases). CDR1 SNHLY and CDR2 FYNNEI come from the germline V gene. This CDR3 is built from 14 residues. V gave up 7 bases and J gave up 3 bases, with 15 bases separating them. In nucleotides, the CDR3 is TGTGCCAGCACCTACGGACAGAAATACACTGAAGCTTTCTTT. Protein product: CASTYGQKYTEAFF.

This chain uses TRBV19 with TRBJ1-5, with 7 bases fitting TRBD1. CDR1 and CDR2 from the germline V gene are LNHDA and SQIVND (reference sequence). This CDR3 contains 16 residues. V was clipped by 3 bases and J by 3 bases; unmatched bases: 8. The CDR3 loop reads CASSIAGQRYNQPQHF. The CDR3 coding sequence is TGTGCCAGTAGTATTGCGGGACAGAGGTACAATCAGCCCCAGCATTTT.